The present T cell receptor beta chain was sequenced within a study of regulatory T cells in long-lasting Graves disease. General observations from the study: Favored gene segments in persistent disease were TRBV28, TRBJ1-2 and TRBJ2-5. Only peripheral blood was studied, not thyroid tissue.

This clonotype was counted only a few times. The antigen is undetermined. According to the study, TCR beta libraries were built with iRepertoire HTBI primers and CDR3-region Arm-PCR. TCRdb analysed the multiplex PCR reads with MiXCR anew, one entry per CDR3 protein. This sample has 400,000 to 500,000 distinct CDR3 sequences, with roughly a fifth found just once. Time point noted: persistent/refractory GD, antithyroid drugs over 5 years with positive TRAb. After RNA was extracted from PBMCs, the TCR library was made from it. The ends were cut back, 1 base at V and 1 base at J, with 7 bases in the middle. The CDR3 is 13 amino acids. The V gene's germline CDR1 is DFQATT and CDR2 SNEGSKA (reference sequence).

This chain uses TRBV20-1 with TRBJ1-1, with D uncertain. The sequencing here drew on peripheral blood mononuclear cells (PBMCs), taken when the disease was refractory, from a patient treated with antithyroid drugs. This TCR was sampled from a female donor with Graves disease. The CDR3 DNA is TGCAGTGCTAGAGCGGCAACGAACACTGAAGCTTTCTTT. It yields the protein CSARAATNTEAFF.